These T cell receptor beta chains were read from a single sample in a study of T cell repertoires in cytomegalovirus infection. One entry per CDR3 protein results from TCRdb running MiXCR on the reads. The profile covers under 600,000 distinct CDR3 sequences, with 16% appearing a single time and around 25% taken by the ten largest. The specimen sequenced was CD8+ T cells from PBMCs. Source of these receptors: a human donor in good health (CMV status not recorded). Some clones in this sample may be carry-over from other donors' samples. The CDR3 runs from the conserved cysteine through the conserved F or W. A D gene is named only where the DNA matches it firmly. Not every row has a clone size; where given, it reads once, few, many or a size class.

CDR3 DNA	CDR3 protein	J gene	D gene	V gene	clone size
TGTGCCAGCAGCTTAGTCCCGGGACAGGGGAACTACGAGCAGTACTTC	CASSLVPGQGNYEQYF	TRBJ2-7	TRBD1	TRBV7-9	many
TGCGCCAGCAGCTTGGACAGGGGTTTCCAAGAGACCCAGTACTTC	CASSLDRGFQETQYF	TRBJ2-5	TRBD1	TRBV5-1	many
TGTGCCAGCTCCGACGAGGGGAGCGGCTACACCTTC	CASSDEGSGYTF	TRBJ1-2	NA	TRBV25-1	NA
TGTGCCAGCAGCCCAAGGATCGGGACAGGGCGGTCCGGGGAGCTGTTTTTT	CASSPRIGTGRSGELFF	TRBJ2-2	TRBD1	TRBV3-1	NA
TGTGCCAGCAGAAAAGGACAGGTCACTGAAGCTTTCTTT	CASRKGQVTEAFF	TRBJ1-1	TRBD1	TRBV6-1	few
TGTGCCAGCAGCCCTCACGACAGTAGCTCCTACGAGCAGTACTTC	CASSPHDSSSYEQYF	TRBJ2-7	NA	TRBV7-9	few
TGTGCCACCAGTGAGCTACAGGGAGATGTGCAGACCCAGTACTTC	CATSELQGDVQTQYF	TRBJ2-5	NA	TRBV24-1	NA
TGTGCCAGCAACCTCGGGACTAGCGGGGGGTCGTACCAAGAGACCCAGTACTTC	CASNLGTSGGSYQETQYF	TRBJ2-5	TRBD2	TRBV7-4	few
TGTGCCAGCAGCGTTCTAGCGGGGGGAACCGACGAGCAGTTCTTC	CASSVLAGGTDEQFF	TRBJ2-1	TRBD2	TRBV9	few
TGTGCCAGCAGTTACGCTAGAGCCCTCAGCACAGATACGCAGTATTTT	CASSYARALSTDTQYF	TRBJ2-3	NA	TRBV6-5	many
TGTGCCAGCAGGTCGGGGGACTATGGCTACACCTTC	CASRSGDYGYTF	TRBJ1-2	NA	TRBV6-1	many
TGTGCCAGCAGTTTATCGGAACTAGCGGACGCAGGAGATACGCAGTATTTT	CASSLSELADAGDTQYF	TRBJ2-3	TRBD2	TRBV28	many
TGTGCCAGCAGTGCTTCGGGACAGATTTACGAGCAGTACTTC	CASSASGQIYEQYF	TRBJ2-7	TRBD1	TRBV27	few
TGCAGTGCTAGAGACAGGGACGGCCATGGCTACACCTTC	CSARDRDGHGYTF	TRBJ1-2	NA	TRBV20-1	NA
TGTGCCAGCAGTTTCGGGACTAGCGGTCTCTACGAGCAGTACTTC	CASSFGTSGLYEQYF	TRBJ2-7	TRBD2	TRBV28	few
TGTGCCTGGAGCCCAGTAGAGAACACTGAAGCTTTCTTT	CAWSPVENTEAFF	TRBJ1-1	NA	TRBV30	few
TGTGCCAGCAGTTTTCCGACTAGCGGGGACCTCTACGAGCAGTACTTC	CASSFPTSGDLYEQYF	TRBJ2-7	TRBD2	TRBV28	few
TGTGCCAGCAGCTTGGGAAAGCGGACAGATACGCAGTATTTT	CASSLGKRTDTQYF	TRBJ2-3	NA	TRBV5-6	NA
TGCAGCGTTGAACCCTGGGACAGAGGGAACAATGAGCAGTTCTTC	CSVEPWDRGNNEQFF	TRBJ2-1	TRBD1	TRBV29-1	few
TGTGCCACAGGGGAGGGGGACCAGCCCCAGCATTTT	CATGEGDQPQHF	TRBJ1-5	NA	TRBV12-3/TRBV12-4	many
TGTGCCACCAGCAGAGAAGAGGCTTCGAACACCGGGGAGCTGTTTTTT	CATSREEASNTGELFF	TRBJ2-2	NA	TRBV15	many
TGTGCCAGCAGCTCTCCGGGACAGGGATACACCATATATTTT	CASSSPGQGYTIYF	TRBJ1-3	TRBD1	TRBV5-5	NA
TGTGCCAGCAGTTTTGGGACAGGGAACGAGCAGTACTTC	CASSFGTGNEQYF	TRBJ2-7	TRBD1	TRBV27	NA
TGCGCCAGCAGCCCTCAATCGGGGACAGCTAATCAGCCCCAGCATTTT	CASSPQSGTANQPQHF	TRBJ1-5	TRBD1	TRBV4-1	few
TGTGCCAGCAGCGCCGAAGGGACACTCAGACATGATGAGCAGTTCTTC	CASSAEGTLRHDEQFF	TRBJ2-1	NA	TRBV9	many
TGTGCCAGCAGCCAAGATCGGGCGGCTGAAGCTTTCTTT	CASSQDRAAEAFF	TRBJ1-1	NA	TRBV14	many
TGTGCCAGCAGCTTCAACCGGGACACGAACACTGAAGCTTTCTTT	CASSFNRDTNTEAFF	TRBJ1-1	NA	TRBV11-2	many
TGCAGTGCTAGCCCGGGACAGGCCAAAGAGACCCAGTACTTC	CSASPGQAKETQYF	TRBJ2-5	TRBD1	TRBV20-1	few
TGTGCCAGCAGCCAACCCCAAGGACAGCGCACCGGGGAGCTGTTTTTT	CASSQPQGQRTGELFF	TRBJ2-2	NA	TRBV4-2	few
TGTGCCAGCAGCTCACCGAATCCGGGCGGTGGAGATACGCAGTATTTT	CASSSPNPGGGDTQYF	TRBJ2-3	NA	TRBV7-9	many
TGTGCCTCCAACCCCCCCCTGAACACTGAAGCTTTCTTT	CASNPPLNTEAFF	TRBJ1-1	NA	TRBV30	few
TGTGCCATTTCAGCGGGGGGGCCTCAGGATACGCAGTATTTT	CAISAGGPQDTQYF	TRBJ2-3	TRBD2	TRBV10-3	NA
TGTGCCAGCAGTTCCCCGTTACTTATAACCTACAATGAGCAGTTCTTC	CASSSPLLITYNEQFF	TRBJ2-1	NA	TRBV27	NA
TGTGCCAGCAGTCTTAAGGGACAACGTAATGAAAAACTGTTTTTT	CASSLKGQRNEKLFF	TRBJ1-4	NA	TRBV12-3/TRBV12-4	NA
TGTGCCAGCAGTTTATTGGGGGAGAGGTACGAGCAGTACTTC	CASSLLGERYEQYF	TRBJ2-7	NA	TRBV27	NA
TGTGCCAGCAGCGGGGCGGCCCTTGGAGTAAATGAGCAGTTCTTC	CASSGAALGVNEQFF	TRBJ2-1	NA	TRBV7-3	few
TGTGCCAGCAGCCTAGACAGGGGGCAATCTGTCTATGGCTACACCTTC	CASSLDRGQSVYGYTF	TRBJ1-2	TRBD1	TRBV7-9	many
TGTGCCAGTAGTATAGCACTACCCGTGGATCCGAGCGGGGAGCTGTTTTTT	CASSIALPVDPSGELFF	TRBJ2-2	NA	TRBV19	few
TGCGCCAGCAGCTTGGCTCCACTAGCGGAGGTTCCCTACGAGCAGTACTTC	CASSLAPLAEVPYEQYF	TRBJ2-7	TRBD2	TRBV5-1	NA
TGTGCCATCAGTGTGGCAGACATGAACACTGAAGCTTTCTTT	CAISVADMNTEAFF	TRBJ1-1	NA	TRBV10-3	NA
TGTGCCAGCAGCTTAGTACTCACACGCGGCTATGGCTACACCTTC	CASSLVLTRGYGYTF	TRBJ1-2	NA	TRBV7-8	many
TGTGCCAGCAGTTCCAGGGGGCTCAGGGATGGCTACACCTTC	CASSSRGLRDGYTF	TRBJ1-2	TRBD1	TRBV27	NA